The 8 T cell receptor beta chains in this list originate from one sample, sequenced in a study of CD8+CD57+ T cells in acquired aplastic anemia. Genomic DNA was employed as the template in profiling TCR beta VDJ and CDR3. TCRdb processed the reads anew with MiXCR; each CDR3 protein has one entry. The sample yields under 200,000 distinct CDR3 sequences, 50% to 75% seen once. Material for sequencing was sorted CD4+, CD8+, or CD8+CD57+ T cells (not recorded which) from PBMCs. The receptors were gathered from a human donor in good health.

This clonotype has more than one count but fewer than ten. The chain carries TRBV25-1 and TRBJ2-7; D might be TRBD1 or TRBD2, each matching 5 bases. This CDR3 has 12 amino acids. The V end was cut by 4 bases, the J end by 4 bases, with 8 bases between. CDR1 is MGHDK, CDR2 SYGVNS, per germline. CDR3 region: CASSAGRYEQYF. CDR3 in DNA: TGTGCCAGCAGTGCAGGGAGATACGAGCAGTACTTC.

This clonotype was detected once. The chain uses TRBV5-6 and TRBJ1-5; D gene uncertain. CDR3 size: 15 residues. Germline V gene data show CDR1 as SGHDT and CDR2 as YYEEEE. V was pared by 0 bases and J by 4 bases, with 11 bases between. The CDR3 protein is CASSLDPGFNQPQHF. The CDR3 region has the DNA TGTGCCAGCAGCTTGGACCCCGGGTTTAATCAGCCCCAGCATTTT.

This sequence joins TRBV7-2 and TRBJ2-7, with TRBD2 identical over 11 bases. The V gene end was trimmed by 5 bases and the J gene end by 2 bases; junction bases not matched to a gene: 5. The CDR3 totals 15 residues. Per germline, CDR1 SGHTA and CDR2 FQGNSA. The CDR3 nucleotides are TGTGCCAGCAGCCACTCGACTAGCGGGGCCTACGAGCAGTACTTC. As protein: CASSHSTSGAYEQYF.

The chain combines TRBV5-6 with TRBJ1-2, with 10 bases fitting TRBD1. Germline V lookup: CDR1 SGHDT, CDR2 YYEEEE. The CDR3 extends over 13 amino acids. V shed 6 bases and J 6 bases; nucleotides not matched to a gene: 5. CDR3 DNA sequence: TGTGCCAGCAACCACGGGACAGGGGATGGCTACACCTTC. This gives the protein CASNHGTGDGYTF.

Details on this clonotype: Germline is not matched at one junction end, which may reflect a read error. The chain is built from TRBV24-1 and TRBJ1-5; tentatively, D is TRBD1 (5 bases). CDR3 size: 16 residues. Germline CDR1 KGHDR, CDR2 SFDVKD. Here the CDR3 DNA reads TGTGCCACCAGATCAGGAAGGGACTACCTCAATGAGCCCCAGCATTTT. Translated, it gives CATRSGRDYLNEPQHF.

The rearrangement joins TRBV20-1 to TRBJ2-7; 8 bases fit TRBD2. V lost 5 bases and J lost 5; bases outside the gene matches: 8. CDR3 size: 13 residues. CDR1 and CDR2 (germline): DFQATT, SNEGSKA (reference sequence). CDR3 in amino acids: CSASKRGSNEQYF. The CDR3 nucleotides read TGCAGTGCTTCGAAGCGGGGGTCAAACGAGCAGTACTTC.

The V gene is TRBV10-1, the J gene TRBJ1-2; TRBD1 matches at 8 bases. Germline V gene lookup returns CDR1 WNHNN and CDR2 SYGVQD (reference sequence). The CDR3 has 16 residues. The V gene end was trimmed by 5 bases and the J gene end by 1 base; junction bases not matched to a gene: 9. The CDR3 here is CASSSGGQRHNYGYTF. DNA for the CDR3: TGCGCCAGCAGTTCAGGGGGCCAACGTCATAACTATGGCTACACCTTC.

This clonotype is a singleton in its sample. CDR3 coding DNA: TGTGCCAGTAGGAGACAGGGACTTCAGCCCCAGCATTTT. Encoded protein: CASRRQGLQPQHF. The chain joins TRBV19 to TRBJ1-5, with 7 bases identical to TRBD1. There are 13 residues in the CDR3. Per the germline V gene, CDR1 is LNHDA and CDR2 is SQIVND (reference sequence). V was pared by 6 bases and J by 6 bases, with 5 bases of the junction left unmatched.